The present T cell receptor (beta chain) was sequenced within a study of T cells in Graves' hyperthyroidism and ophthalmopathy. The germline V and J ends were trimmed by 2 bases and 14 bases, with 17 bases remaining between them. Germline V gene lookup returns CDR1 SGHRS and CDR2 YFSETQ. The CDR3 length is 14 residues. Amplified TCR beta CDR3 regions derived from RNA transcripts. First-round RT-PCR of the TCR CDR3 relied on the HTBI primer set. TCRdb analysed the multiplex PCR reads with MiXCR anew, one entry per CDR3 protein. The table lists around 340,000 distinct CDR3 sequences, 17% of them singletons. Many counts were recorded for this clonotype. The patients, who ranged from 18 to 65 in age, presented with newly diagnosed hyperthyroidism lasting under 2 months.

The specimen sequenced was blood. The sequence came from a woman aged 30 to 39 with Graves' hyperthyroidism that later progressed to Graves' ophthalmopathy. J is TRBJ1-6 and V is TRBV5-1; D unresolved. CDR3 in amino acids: CASSLGGSLDTLHF. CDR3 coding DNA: TGCGCCAGCAGCTTAGGAGGGTCCCTAGACACCCTCCACTTT.